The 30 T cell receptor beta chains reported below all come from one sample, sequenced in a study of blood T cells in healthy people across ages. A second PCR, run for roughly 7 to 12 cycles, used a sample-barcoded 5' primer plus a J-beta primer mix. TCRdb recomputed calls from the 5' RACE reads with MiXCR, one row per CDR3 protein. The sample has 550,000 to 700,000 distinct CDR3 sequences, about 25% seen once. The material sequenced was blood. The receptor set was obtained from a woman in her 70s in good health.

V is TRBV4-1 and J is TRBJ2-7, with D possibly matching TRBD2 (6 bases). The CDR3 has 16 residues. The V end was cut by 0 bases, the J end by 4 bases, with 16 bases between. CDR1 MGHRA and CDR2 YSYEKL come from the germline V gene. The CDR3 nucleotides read TGCGCCAGCAGCCAAGATCTCGGGGGTATGTTGTACGAGCAGTACTTC. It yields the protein CASSQDLGGMLYEQYF.

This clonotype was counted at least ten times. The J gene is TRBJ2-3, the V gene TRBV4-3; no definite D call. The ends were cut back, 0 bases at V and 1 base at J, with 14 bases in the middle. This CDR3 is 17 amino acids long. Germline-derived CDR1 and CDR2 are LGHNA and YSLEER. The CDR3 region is CASSQEVWHWGTDTQYF. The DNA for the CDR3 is TGCGCCAGCAGCCAAGAAGTTTGGCACTGGGGCACAGATACGCAGTATTTT.

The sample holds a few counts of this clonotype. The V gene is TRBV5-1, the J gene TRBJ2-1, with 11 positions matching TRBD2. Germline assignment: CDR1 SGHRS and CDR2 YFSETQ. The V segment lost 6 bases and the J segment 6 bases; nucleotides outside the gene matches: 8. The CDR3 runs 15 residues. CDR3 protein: CASTLLAGALNEQFF. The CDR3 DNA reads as TGCGCCAGCACCCTACTAGCGGGGGCTCTCAATGAGCAGTTCTTC.

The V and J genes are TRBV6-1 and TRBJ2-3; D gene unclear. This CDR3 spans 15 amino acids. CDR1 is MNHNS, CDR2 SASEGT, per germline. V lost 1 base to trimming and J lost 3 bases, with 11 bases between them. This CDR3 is CASSEGVGRTDTQYF. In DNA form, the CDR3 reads TGTGCCAGCAGTGAAGGCGTGGGTAGAACAGATACGCAGTATTTT.

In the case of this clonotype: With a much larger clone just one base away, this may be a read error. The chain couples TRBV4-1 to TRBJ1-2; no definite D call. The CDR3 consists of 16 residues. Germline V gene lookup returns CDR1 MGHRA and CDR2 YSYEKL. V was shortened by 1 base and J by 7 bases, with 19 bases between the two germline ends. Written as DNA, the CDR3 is TGCGCCAGCAGCCAAGGGTTTCAGAGGAGAGACTGTGGCTACACCTTC. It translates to CASSQGFQRRDCGYTF.

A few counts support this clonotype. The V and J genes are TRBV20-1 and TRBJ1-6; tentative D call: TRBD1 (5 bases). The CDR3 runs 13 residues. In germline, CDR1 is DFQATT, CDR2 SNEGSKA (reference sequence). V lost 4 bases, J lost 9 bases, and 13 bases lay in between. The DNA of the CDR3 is TGCAGTGCTAAAGGAGGGGTTAGTTCACCCCTCCACTTT. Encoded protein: CSAKGGVSSPLHF.

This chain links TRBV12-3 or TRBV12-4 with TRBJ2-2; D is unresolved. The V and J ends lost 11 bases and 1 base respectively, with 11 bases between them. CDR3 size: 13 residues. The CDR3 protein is CALQRGNTGELFF. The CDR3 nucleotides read TGTGCCCTCCAGCGAGGGAACACCGGGGAGCTGTTTTTT.

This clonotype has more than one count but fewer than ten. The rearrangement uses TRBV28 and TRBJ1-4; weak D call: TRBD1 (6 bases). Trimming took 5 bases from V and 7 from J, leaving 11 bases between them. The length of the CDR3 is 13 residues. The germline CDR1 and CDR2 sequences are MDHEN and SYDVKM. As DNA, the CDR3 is TGTGCCAGCAGTAGGGGGTGCCTTGAAAAACTGTTTTTT. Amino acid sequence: CASSRGCLEKLFF.

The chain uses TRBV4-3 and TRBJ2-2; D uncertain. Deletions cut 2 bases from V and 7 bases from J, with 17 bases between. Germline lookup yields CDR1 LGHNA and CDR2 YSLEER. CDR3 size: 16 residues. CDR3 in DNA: TGCGCCAGCAGCCAAACCTACAGTGCTCAAAGCGGGGAGCTGTTTTTT. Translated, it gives CASSQTYSAQSGELFF.

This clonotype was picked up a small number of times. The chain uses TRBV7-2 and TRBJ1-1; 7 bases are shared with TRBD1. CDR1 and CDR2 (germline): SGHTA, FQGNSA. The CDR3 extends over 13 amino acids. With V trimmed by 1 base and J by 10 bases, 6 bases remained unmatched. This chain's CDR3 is CASSLVTGVPAFF. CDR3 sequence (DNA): TGTGCCAGCAGCTTAGTTACAGGGGTACCAGCTTTCTTT. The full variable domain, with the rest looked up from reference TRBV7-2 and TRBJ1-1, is GAGVSQSPSNKVTEKGKDVELRCDPISGHTALYWYRQSLGQGLEFLIYFQGNSAPDKSGLPSDRFSAERTGGSVSTLTIQRTQQEDSAVYLCASSLVTGVPAFFGQGTRLTVV.

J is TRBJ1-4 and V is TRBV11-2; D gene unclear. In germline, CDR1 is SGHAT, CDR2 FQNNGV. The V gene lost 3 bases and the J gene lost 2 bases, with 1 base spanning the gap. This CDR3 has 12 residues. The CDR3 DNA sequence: TGTGCCAGCAGCTTTACTAATGAAAAACTGTTTTTT. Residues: CASSFTNEKLFF.

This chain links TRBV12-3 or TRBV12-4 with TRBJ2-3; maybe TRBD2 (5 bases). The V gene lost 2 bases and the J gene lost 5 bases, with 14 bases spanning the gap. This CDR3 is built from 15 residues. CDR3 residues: CASSLWPVGGDTQYF. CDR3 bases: TGTGCCAGCAGTTTATGGCCGGTCGGAGGAGATACGCAGTATTTT.

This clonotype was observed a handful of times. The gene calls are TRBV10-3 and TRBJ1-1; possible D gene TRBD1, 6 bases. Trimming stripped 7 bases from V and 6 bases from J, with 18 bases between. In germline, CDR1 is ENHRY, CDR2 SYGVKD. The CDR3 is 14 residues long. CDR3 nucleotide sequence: TGTGCCATCACGGACAGTTCGACTGGGGCTGAAGCTTTCTTT. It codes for CAITDSSTGAEAFF.

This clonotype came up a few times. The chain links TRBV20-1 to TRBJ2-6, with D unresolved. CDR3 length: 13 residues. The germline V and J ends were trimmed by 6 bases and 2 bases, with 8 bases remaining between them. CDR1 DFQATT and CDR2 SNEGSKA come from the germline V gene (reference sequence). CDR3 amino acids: CSAMKPGANVLTF. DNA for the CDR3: TGCAGTGCCATGAAGCCTGGGGCCAACGTCCTGACTTTC.

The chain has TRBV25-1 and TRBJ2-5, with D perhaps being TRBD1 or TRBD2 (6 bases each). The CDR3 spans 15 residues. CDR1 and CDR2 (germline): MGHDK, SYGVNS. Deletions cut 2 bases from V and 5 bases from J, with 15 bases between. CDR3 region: CASSEHQDSGETQYF. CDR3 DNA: TGTGCCAGCAGTGAACATCAGGACAGCGGGGAGACCCAGTACTTC. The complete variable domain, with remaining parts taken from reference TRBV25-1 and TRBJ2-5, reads EADIYQTPRYLVIGTGKKITLECSQTMGHDKMYWYQQDPGMELHLIHYSYGVNSTEKGDLSSESTVSRIRTEHFPLTLESARPSHTSQYLCASSEHQDSGETQYFGPGTRLLVL.

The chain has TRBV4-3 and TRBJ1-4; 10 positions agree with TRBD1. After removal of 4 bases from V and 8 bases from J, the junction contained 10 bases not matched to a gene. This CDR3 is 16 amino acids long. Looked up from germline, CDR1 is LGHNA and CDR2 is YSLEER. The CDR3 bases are TGCGCCAGCAGCCCCCTGCCTGGGACAGGGGAAGAAAAACTGTTTTTT. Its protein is CASSPLPGTGEEKLFF.

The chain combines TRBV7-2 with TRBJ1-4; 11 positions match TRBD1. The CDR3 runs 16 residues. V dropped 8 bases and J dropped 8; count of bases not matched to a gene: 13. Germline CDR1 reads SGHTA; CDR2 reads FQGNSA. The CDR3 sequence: CASSGTGGFVREKLFF. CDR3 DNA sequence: TGTGCCAGCTCCGGGACAGGGGGTTTCGTTCGGGAAAAACTGTTTTTT.

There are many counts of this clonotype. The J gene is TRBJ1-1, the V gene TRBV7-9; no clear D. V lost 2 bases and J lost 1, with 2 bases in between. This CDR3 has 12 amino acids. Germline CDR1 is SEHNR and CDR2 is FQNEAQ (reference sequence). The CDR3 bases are TGTGCCAGCAGCTTAACGAACACTGAAGCTTTCTTT. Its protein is CASSLTNTEAFF.

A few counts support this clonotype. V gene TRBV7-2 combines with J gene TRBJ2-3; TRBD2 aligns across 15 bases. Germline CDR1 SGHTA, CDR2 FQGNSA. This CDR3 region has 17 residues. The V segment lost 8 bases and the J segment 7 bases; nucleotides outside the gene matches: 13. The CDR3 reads CASRRLGLAGGLNTQYF. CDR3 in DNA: TGTGCCAGCCGCCGTCTAGGACTAGCGGGGGGGCTGAATACGCAGTATTTT. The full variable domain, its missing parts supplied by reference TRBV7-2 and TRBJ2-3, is GAGVSQSPSNKVTEKGKDVELRCDPISGHTALYWYRQSLGQGLEFLIYFQGNSAPDKSGLPSDRFSAERTGGSVSTLTIQRTQQEDSAVYLCASRRLGLAGGLNTQYFGPGTRLTVL.

The CDR3 DNA reads TGTGCCAGCAGCTCTGGCCGGCCAGGGGGCCCTTCGCTAAATCAGCCCCAGCATTTT. Its protein product is CASSSGRPGGPSLNQPQHF. V is TRBV7-9 and J is TRBJ1-5, with 8 bases identical to TRBD1. Germline V CDR1 and CDR2: SEHNR, FQNEAQ (reference sequence). The trim removed 4 bases at V and 4 bases at J, leaving 18 bases unmatched. The CDR3 runs 19 residues. The whole variable domain, filled in from reference TRBV7-9 and TRBJ1-5, reads DTGVSQNPRHKITKRGQNVTFRCDPISEHNRLYWYRQTLGQGPEFLTYFQNEAQLEKSRLLSDRFSAERPKGSFSTLEIQRTEQGDSAMYLCASSSGRPGGPSLNQPQHFGDGTRLSIL.

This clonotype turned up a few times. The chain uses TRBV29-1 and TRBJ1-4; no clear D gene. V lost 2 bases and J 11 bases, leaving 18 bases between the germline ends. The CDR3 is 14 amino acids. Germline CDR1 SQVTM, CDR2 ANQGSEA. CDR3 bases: TGCAGCGTTGAAAGTAATAATTTGTCTGGGAAACTGTTTTTT. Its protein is CSVESNNLSGKLFF. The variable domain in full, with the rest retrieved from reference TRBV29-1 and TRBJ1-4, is SAVISQKPSRDICQRGTSLTIQCQVDSQVTMMFWYRQQPGQSLTLIATANQGSEATYESGFVIDKFPISRPNLTFSTLTVSNMSPEDSSIYLCSVESNNLSGKLFFGSGTQLSVL.

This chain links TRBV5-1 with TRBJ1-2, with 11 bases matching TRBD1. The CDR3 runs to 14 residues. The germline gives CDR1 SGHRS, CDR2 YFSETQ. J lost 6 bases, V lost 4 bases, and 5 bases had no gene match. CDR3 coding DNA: TGCGCCAGCAGCCGGGACAGGGGGGTCGATGGCTACACCTTC. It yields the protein CASSRDRGVDGYTF.

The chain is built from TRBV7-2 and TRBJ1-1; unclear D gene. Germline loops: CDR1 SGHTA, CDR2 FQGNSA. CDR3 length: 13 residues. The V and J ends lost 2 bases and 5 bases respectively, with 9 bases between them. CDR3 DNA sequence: TGTGCCAGCAGCTTACAAGATGGGACTGAAGCTTTCTTT. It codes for CASSLQDGTEAFF.

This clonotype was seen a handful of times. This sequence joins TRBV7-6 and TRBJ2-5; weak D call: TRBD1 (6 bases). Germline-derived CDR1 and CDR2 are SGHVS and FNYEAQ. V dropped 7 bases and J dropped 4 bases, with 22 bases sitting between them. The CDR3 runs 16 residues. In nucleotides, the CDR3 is TGTGCCAGCACCCTCCCCCAGGGGCTTTTTGGAGAGACCCAGTACTTC. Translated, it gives CASTLPQGLFGETQYF.

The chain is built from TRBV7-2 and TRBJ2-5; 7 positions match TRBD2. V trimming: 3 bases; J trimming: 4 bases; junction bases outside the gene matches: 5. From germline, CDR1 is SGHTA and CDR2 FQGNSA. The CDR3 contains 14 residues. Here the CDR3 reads CASSFELARETQYF. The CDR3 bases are TGTGCCAGCAGCTTCGAACTAGCGAGAGAGACCCAGTACTTC.

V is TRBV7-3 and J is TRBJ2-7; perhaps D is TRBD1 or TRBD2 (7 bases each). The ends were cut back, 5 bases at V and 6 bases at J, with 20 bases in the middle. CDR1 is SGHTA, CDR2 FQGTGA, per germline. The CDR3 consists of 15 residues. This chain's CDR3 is CASSRTGLGGTEQYF. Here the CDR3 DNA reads TGTGCCAGCAGCAGGACAGGACTAGGGGGGACCGAGCAGTACTTC.

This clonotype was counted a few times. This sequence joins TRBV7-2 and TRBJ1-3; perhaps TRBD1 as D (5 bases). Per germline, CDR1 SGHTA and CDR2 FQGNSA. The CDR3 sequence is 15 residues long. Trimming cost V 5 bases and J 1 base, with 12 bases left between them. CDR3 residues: CASSRDVSSGNTIYF. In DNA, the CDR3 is TGTGCCAGCAGCCGGGACGTCTCATCTGGAAACACCATATATTTT.

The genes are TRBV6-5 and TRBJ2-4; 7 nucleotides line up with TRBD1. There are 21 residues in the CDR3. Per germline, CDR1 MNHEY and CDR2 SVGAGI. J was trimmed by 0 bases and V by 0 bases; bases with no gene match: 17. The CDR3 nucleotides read TGTGCCAGCAGTTACTCGACTACAGGGGAGTGGAGGTCCCTAGCCAAAAACATTCAGTACTTC. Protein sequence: CASSYSTTGEWRSLAKNIQYF.

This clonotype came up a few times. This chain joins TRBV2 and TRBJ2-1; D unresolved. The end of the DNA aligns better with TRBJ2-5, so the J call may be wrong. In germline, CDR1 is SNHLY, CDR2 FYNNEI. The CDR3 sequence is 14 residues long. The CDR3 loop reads CASSEQQRQETQYF. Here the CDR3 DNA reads TGTGCCAGCAGTGAACAACAGCGCCAAGAGACCCAGTACTTC.

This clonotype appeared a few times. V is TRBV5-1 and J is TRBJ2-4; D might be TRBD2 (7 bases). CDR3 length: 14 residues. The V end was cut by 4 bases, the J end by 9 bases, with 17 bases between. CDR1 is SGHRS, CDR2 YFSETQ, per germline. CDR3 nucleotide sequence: TGCGCCAGCAGCCCTCGGGGAGGGGGACCCATTCAGTACTTC. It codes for CASSPRGGGPIQYF.